The clone carrying this T cell receptor (beta chain) occurred many times. The antigen remains unidentified. Extracted RNA was reverse transcribed into cDNA, the sequencing template. Sequencing was performed with immunoSEQ multiplex PCR; in TCRdb, only in-frame clones are kept and a portion is missing. This table holds roughly 59,000 clones, about half found once. Both peripheral blood and punch biopsies of lesional scalp skin were obtained from patients who had alopecia areata. This specimen belongs to a study of CD8+ T cells in alopecia areata. The CDR3 totals 15 residues. The V and J ends lost 0 bases and 5 bases respectively, with 14 bases between them. From germline, CDR1 is MNHEY and CDR2 SVGAGI. Study-wide points: Scalp samples also yield sequences of resident alphabeta T cells from normal skin. Lesional tissue from the scalp (especially in alopecia totalis/universalis) showed higher clonality than normal scalp.

The receptor comes from a human donor with alopecia areata. Sequenced material: CD8+ T cells sorted from blood, taken at week 0. This chain uses TRBV6-5 with TRBJ2-7; D remains unclear. The chain's CDR3 is CASSYSVPGRDEQYF. The CDR3 nucleotides read TGTGCCAGCAGTTACTCGGTCCCAGGCCGGGACGAGCAGTACTTC.